This T cell receptor beta chain appears in the sequencing data of a study of cytotoxic CD8 clonotypes in ibrutinib-treated CLL. Study in general: Response samples came after a median about 13 months of treatment, range 6 to 36.

Germline CDR1 SGHRS, CDR2 YFSETQ. Trimming removed 1 base from V and 3 bases from J, with 23 bases in between. The CDR3 is 20 residues long. About this clone itself: Its specificity is not known.

Study findings and constraints: Clonality increased at ibrutinib response, then returned toward baseline at progression.

Generated by immunoSEQ multiplex PCR, the TCRdb table keeps only in-frame clones and is missing some. The sample lists about 57,000 clones, around 60% seen once, with approximately 20% in the top ten. The material was PBMCs, obtained after 24 months of ibrutinib treatment. The TCR originated in a human donor with chronic lymphocytic leukemia. This sequence joins TRBV5-1 and TRBJ1-6; D is undetermined. The CDR3 sequence: CASSLSSGNVGGYYNSPLHF. CDR3 nucleotide sequence: TGCGCCAGCAGCTTGTCGTCCGGTAACGTAGGAGGCTACTATAATTCACCCCTCCACTTT.